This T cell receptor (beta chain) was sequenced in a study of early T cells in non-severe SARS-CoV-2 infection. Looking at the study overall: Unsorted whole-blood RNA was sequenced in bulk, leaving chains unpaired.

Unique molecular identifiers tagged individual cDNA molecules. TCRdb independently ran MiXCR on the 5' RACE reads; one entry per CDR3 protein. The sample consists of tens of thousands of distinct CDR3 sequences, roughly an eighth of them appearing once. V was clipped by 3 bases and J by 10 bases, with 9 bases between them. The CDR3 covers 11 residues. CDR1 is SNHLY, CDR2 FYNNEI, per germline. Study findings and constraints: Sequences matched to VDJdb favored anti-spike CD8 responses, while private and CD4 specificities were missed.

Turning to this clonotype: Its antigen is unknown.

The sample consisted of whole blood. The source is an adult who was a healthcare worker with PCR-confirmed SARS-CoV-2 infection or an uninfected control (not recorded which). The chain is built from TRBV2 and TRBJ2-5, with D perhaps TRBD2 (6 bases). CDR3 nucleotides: TGTGCCAGCAGTGAGCGGGGCATCCAGTACTTC. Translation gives CASSERGIQYF.